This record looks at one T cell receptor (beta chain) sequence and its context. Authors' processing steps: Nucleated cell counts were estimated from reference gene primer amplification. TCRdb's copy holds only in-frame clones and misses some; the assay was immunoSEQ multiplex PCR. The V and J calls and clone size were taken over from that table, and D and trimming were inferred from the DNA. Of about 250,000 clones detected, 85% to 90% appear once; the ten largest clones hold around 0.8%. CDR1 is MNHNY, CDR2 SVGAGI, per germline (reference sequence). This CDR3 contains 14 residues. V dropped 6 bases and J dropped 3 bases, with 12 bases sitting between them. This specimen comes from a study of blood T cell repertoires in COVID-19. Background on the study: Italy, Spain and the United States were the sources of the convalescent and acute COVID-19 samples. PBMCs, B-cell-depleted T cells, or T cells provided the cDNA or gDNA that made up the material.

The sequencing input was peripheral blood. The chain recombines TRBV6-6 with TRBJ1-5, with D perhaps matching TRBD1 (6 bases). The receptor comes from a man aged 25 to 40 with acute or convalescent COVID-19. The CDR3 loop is CASSLGQFNQPQHF. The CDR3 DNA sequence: TGTGCCAGCAGCCTAGGACAGTTCAATCAGCCCCAGCATTTT.